Shown below are 9 T cell receptor beta chains from a single sample sequenced in a study of blood T cell repertoires in COVID-19. The protocol was immunoSEQ multiplex PCR, while the TCRdb copy is restricted to in-frame clones and leaves out a portion. The sample lists just over 300,000 clones, around 90% occurring once. The sample was peripheral blood. The source is a man between 18 and 35 years old with active or convalescent COVID-19.

In this sample, this clone turned up a few times. The rearrangement joins TRBV5-7 to TRBJ2-1; no reliable D call. TRBV5-7 is an ORF for which the function is uncertain. With 1 base removed from V and 3 bases from J, the gap between germline ends came to 14 bases. This CDR3 region has 16 residues. Here the CDR3 DNA reads TGTGCCAGCAGCTTGCTAGATTCCGGAATCTACAATGAGCAGTTCTTC. Its protein is CASSLLDSGIYNEQFF.

Here the CDR3 reads CASSERQLYGYTF. The CDR3 nucleotides are TGTGCCAGCAGTGAACGACAGCTCTATGGCTACACCTTC. The chain links TRBV6-1 to TRBJ1-2; a weak D match, TRBD1 (5 bases). CDR1 is MNHNS and CDR2 is SASEGT in the germline V gene. CDR3 length: 13 residues. Trimming removed 2 bases from V and 4 bases from J, with 8 bases in between.

The CDR3 nucleotides read TGTGCCAGCAGAAAACAGGGGGCGGGTTTCGCAGATACGCAGTATTTT. It encodes CASRKQGAGFADTQYF. The chain combines TRBV5-6 with TRBJ2-3; 9 nucleotides line up with TRBD1. The CDR3 spans 16 residues. The J segment lost 4 bases and the V segment lost 5 bases, leaving 11 bases of the junction unmatched. Germline V gives CDR1 SGHDT, CDR2 YYEEEE. Combining the CDR3 with reference TRBV5-6 and TRBJ2-3 gives the whole variable domain DAGVTQSPTHLIKTRGQQVTLRCSPKSGHDTVSWYQQALGQGPQFIFQYYEEEERQRGNFPDRFSGHQFPNYSSELNVNALLLGDSALYLCASRKQGAGFADTQYFGPGTRLTVL.

The V call is TRBV5-5, the J call TRBJ2-1; 7 bases are shared with TRBD1. The CDR3 totals 14 residues. Germline CDR1 and CDR2: SGHKS and YYEKEE (reference sequence). V was clipped by 3 bases and J by 8 bases; unmatched bases: 8. In DNA form, the CDR3 reads TGTGCCAGCAGCTCCACAGGGGCTAACCATGAGCAGTTCTTC. Translating it yields CASSSTGANHEQFF.

The chain carries TRBV29-1 and TRBJ1-5; D may be TRBD1 (6 bases). The V end lost 4 bases, the J end lost 7 bases, and 17 bases lay between the germline ends. CDR3 length equals 14 residues. Per the germline V gene, CDR1 is SQVTM and CDR2 is ANQGSEA. CDR3 in DNA: TGCAGCGTTGTGTCAGGGGATTTAGGGCAGCCCCAGCATTTT. It codes for CSVVSGDLGQPQHF.

This chain connects TRBV6-5 to TRBJ1-1, with D perhaps TRBD1 (6 bases). Trimming took 7 bases from V and 1 from J, leaving 13 bases between them. The CDR3 sequence is 14 residues long. In germline, CDR1 is MNHEY, CDR2 SVGAGI. CDR3 coding DNA: TGTGCCAGCAAGCGGGACAATTCGAACACTGAAGCTTTCTTT. Protein product: CASKRDNSNTEAFF.

The V gene is TRBV28, the J gene TRBJ2-7; 8 bases are shared with TRBD1. Germline values: CDR1 MDHEN, CDR2 SYDVKM. The CDR3 totals 12 residues. Trimming cost V 4 bases and J 5 bases; bases outside gene matches: 1. DNA of the CDR3: TGTGCCAGCAGTTCACAGGGGGACGAGCAGTACTTC. This encodes CASSSQGDEQYF.

Turning to this clone: Other DNA sequences in this sample translate to the same CDR3. The chain carries TRBV9 and TRBJ2-3, with unresolved D. V lost 3 bases and J lost 0, with 2 bases in between. The germline gives CDR1 SGDLS, CDR2 YYNGEE. This CDR3 has 12 residues. The CDR3 sequence is CASSASTDTQYF. In DNA, the CDR3 is TGTGCCAGCAGCGCAAGCACAGATACGCAGTATTTT.

This CDR3 reads CASSLSWQLVYEQYF. CDR3 DNA sequence: TGTGCCAGCAGTTTATCGTGGCAGCTAGTCTACGAGCAGTACTTC. The chain has TRBV27 and TRBJ2-7; D not certain. Between the trimmed V and J ends, which lost 0 bases and 3 bases, there was a span of 12 bases. Germline CDR1 is MNHEY and CDR2 is SMNVEV (reference sequence). The CDR3 covers 15 residues.